The 29 T cell receptor beta chains below come from one sample, sequenced in a study of T cells in Graves' hyperthyroidism and ophthalmopathy. There were TCR beta CDR3 regions amplified from RNA transcripts. First-round RT-PCR with HTBI primers amplified the TCR CDR3 region. TCRdb called the multiplex PCR reads again in MiXCR, with one record for every CDR3 protein. The sample lists over 250,000 distinct CDR3 sequences; around 25% were seen once. Material: blood. These receptor sequences come from a man aged 40-50 years with Graves' hyperthyroidism that later progressed to Graves' ophthalmopathy.

This clonotype appeared many times. The chain joins TRBV27 to TRBJ2-4, with D perhaps TRBD2 (6 bases). This CDR3 contains 16 residues. V was cut by 10 bases and J by 0 bases, with 19 bases left in between. CDR1 and CDR2 from the germline V gene are MNHEY and SMNVEV (reference sequence). The chain's CDR3 is CATGGSKSSAKNIQYF. The CDR3, as DNA: TGTGCCACCGGAGGGAGCAAGAGCTCAGCCAAAAACATTCAGTACTTC.

The J gene is TRBJ1-5, the V gene TRBV12-3 or TRBV12-4, with D tentatively TRBD1 (6 bases). Trimming left V 4 bases short and J 4 bases short, with 11 bases between. The CDR3 has 14 residues. CDR3 loop: CASSSRQVNQPQHF. The CDR3 DNA follows: TGTGCCAGCAGTTCTCGACAGGTTAATCAGCCCCAGCATTTT.

Ten or more counts support this clonotype. The V call is TRBV7-2, the J call TRBJ2-5; 7 nucleotides match TRBD2. CDR1 and CDR2 from the germline V gene are SGHTA and FQGNSA. CDR3 size: 13 residues. Trimming removed 5 bases from V and 4 bases from J; junction bases left unmatched: 4. The CDR3 reads CASSPGGLETQYF. The DNA for the CDR3 is TGTGCCAGCAGCCCCGGGGGGTTAGAGACCCAGTACTTC.

This clonotype showed up many times. This sequence joins TRBV12-3 or TRBV12-4 and TRBJ2-3, with 8 bases identical to TRBD1. With 6 bases clipped from V and 1 base from J, the junction kept 3 bases outside the gene matches. This CDR3 is built from 14 residues. The CDR3 bases are TGTGCCAGCAGAGCCAGGGGGCGCACAGATACGCAGTATTTT. This translates into CASRARGRTDTQYF.

Ten or more counts support this clonotype. The chain carries TRBV5-1 and TRBJ1-1, with 10 positions matching TRBD1. V shed 2 bases and J 6 bases; nucleotides not matched to a gene: 7. The CDR3 has 15 residues. From germline, CDR1 is SGHRS and CDR2 YFSETQ. The CDR3 protein is CASSLNRDRGAEAFF. The CDR3 nucleotides are TGCGCCAGCAGCTTAAACCGGGACAGGGGTGCTGAAGCTTTCTTT.

This clonotype has ten or more counts. The rearrangement links TRBV28 to TRBJ1-1, with D unclear. The V gene's germline CDR1 is MDHEN and CDR2 SYDVKM. The CDR3 loop spans 14 amino acids. Trimming stripped 2 bases from V and 4 bases from J, with 11 bases between. The CDR3 bases are TGTGCCAGCAGTTTAATAGAGTTGGGCACTGAAGCTTTCTTT. It codes for CASSLIELGTEAFF.

This clonotype was detected many times. CDR3 protein: CASSNRVGDSGNTIYF. The CDR3 bases are TGTGCCAGCAGCAATAGGGTCGGGGACTCTGGAAACACCATATATTTT. This chain uses TRBV7-8 with TRBJ1-3, with D hard to call. Germline lookup yields CDR1 SGHVS and CDR2 FQNEAQ. The CDR3 totals 16 residues. Deletions cut 5 bases from V and 0 bases from J, with 14 bases between.

This clonotype appeared many times. This sequence joins TRBV29-1 and TRBJ2-7; D remains unclear. Trimming pared 4 bases from V and 0 bases from J, leaving 7 bases between. From germline, CDR1 is SQVTM and CDR2 ANQGSEA. The CDR3 runs to 12 residues. The CDR3 here is CSVAVSSYEQYF. The CDR3 DNA is TGCAGCGTTGCTGTCAGCTCCTACGAGCAGTACTTC.

The gene calls are TRBV12-3 or TRBV12-4 and TRBJ1-3; 10 nucleotides match TRBD1. After removal of 5 bases from V and 6 bases from J, the junction contained 7 bases not matched to a gene. CDR3 size: 15 residues. The CDR3, as DNA: TGTGCCAGCAGTCGATTCGGGACAGGGGAAAACACCATATATTTT. Translation: CASSRFGTGENTIYF.

This clonotype was seen many times. The chain couples TRBV18 to TRBJ2-7; unclear D gene. Per the germline V gene, CDR1 is KGHSH and CDR2 is LQKENI. The CDR3 has 13 amino acids. V lost 6 bases, J lost 4 bases, and 13 bases lay in between. CDR3 sequence reads: CASSPRGPYEQYF. As DNA, the CDR3 is TGTGCCAGCTCGCCCCGTGGCCCATACGAGCAGTACTTC. The whole variable domain, remainder taken from reference TRBV18 and TRBJ2-7, is NAGVMQNPRHLVRRRGQEARLRCSPMKGHSHVYWYRQLPEEGLKFMVYLQKENIIDESGMPKERFSAEFPKEGPSILRIQQVVRGDSAAYFCASSPRGPYEQYFGPGTRLTVT.

The chain employs TRBV15 and TRBJ1-2; a weak D match, TRBD1 (5 bases). The CDR3 extends over 15 amino acids. V lost 0 bases and J 4 bases, leaving 12 bases between the germline ends. Per the germline V gene, CDR1 is LNHNV and CDR2 is YYDKDF (reference sequence). The CDR3 is CATSRDRAGSYGYTF. The CDR3 DNA follows: TGTGCCACCAGCAGAGATCGGGCAGGGAGCTATGGCTACACCTTC.

This clonotype was found a few times. The chain couples TRBV6-5 to TRBJ2-7, with TRBD1 matching over 9 bases. The CDR3 extends over 15 amino acids. After removal of 0 bases from V and 5 bases from J, the junction contained 5 bases not matched to a gene. Per germline, CDR1 MNHEY and CDR2 SVGAGI. Written as DNA, the CDR3 is TGTGCCAGCAGTTACTCGACAGGGGGGGGCAACGAGCAGTACTTC. It specifies CASSYSTGGGNEQYF.

V is TRBV12-3 or TRBV12-4 and J is TRBJ1-2, with 11 bases fitting TRBD1. The CDR3 covers 17 residues. J gave up 4 bases and V 1 base, and 8 bases lay outside the gene matches. CDR3 DNA sequence: TGTGCCAGCAGTTTAGTGTTCGGGACAGGGGGACTCTATGGCTACACCTTC. Its translation: CASSLVFGTGGLYGYTF.

The genes are TRBV6-2 or TRBV6-3 and TRBJ1-1; D is possibly TRBD1 (6 bases). V dropped 6 bases and J dropped 1 base, with 12 bases sitting between them. Germline CDR1 MNHEY, CDR2 SVGEGT. The CDR3 totals 14 residues. The CDR3 DNA reads as TGTGCCAGCAGCGACAGGAGCCAGAACACTGAAGCTTTCTTT. Translating gives CASSDRSQNTEAFF.

This clonotype was detected a few times. This rearrangement joins TRBV18 to TRBJ2-7; TRBD2 aligns across 11 bases. Per germline, CDR1 KGHSH and CDR2 LQKENI. Losses at the gene ends were 6 bases for V and 4 bases for J; bases not matched to a gene: 11. The CDR3 contains 16 residues. The CDR3 nucleotides read TGTGCCAGCTCGTCCGAGACTAGCGGGATATATTACGAGCAGTACTTC. Translated: CASSSETSGIYYEQYF.

This clonotype was seen repeatedly, ten times or more. The chain carries TRBV28 and TRBJ2-7; 11 nucleotides match TRBD2. The V gene end was trimmed by 3 bases and the J gene end by 2 bases; junction bases not matched to a gene: 3. Looked up from germline, CDR1 is MDHEN and CDR2 is SYDVKM. CDR3 length: 15 amino acids. CDR3 sequence reads: CASSFTSGRAYEQYF. The CDR3 DNA is TGTGCCAGCAGTTTTACTAGCGGGAGAGCCTACGAGCAGTACTTC.

V gene TRBV6-5 combines with J gene TRBJ2-7, with 9 positions matching TRBD1. The CDR3 loop spans 13 amino acids. With 1 base clipped from V and 5 bases from J, the junction kept 0 bases outside the gene matches. Germline V lookup: CDR1 MNHEY, CDR2 SVGAGI. This chain's CDR3 is CASSYWTGDEQYF. CDR3 sequence (DNA): TGTGCCAGCAGTTACTGGACAGGGGACGAGCAGTACTTC.

Many counts were recorded for this clonotype. V gene TRBV6-1 combines with J gene TRBJ1-2; 7 bases map to TRBD1. The CDR3 runs 16 residues. V dropped 5 bases and J dropped 3; count of bases not matched to a gene: 12. Germline loops: CDR1 MNHNS, CDR2 SASEGT. The CDR3 DNA reads TGTGCCAGCAGTCCAGGGGGGGCTAGTAACCACTATGGCTACACCTTC. Amino acids: CASSPGGASNHYGYTF.

The gene calls are TRBV20-1 and TRBJ1-1; TRBD1 matches at 11 bases. The CDR3 covers 15 residues. CDR1 and CDR2 (germline): DFQATT, SNEGSKA (reference sequence). The J segment lost 4 bases and the V segment lost 2 bases, leaving 6 bases of the junction unmatched. CDR3 sequence reads: CSARPGQGGATEAFF. DNA for the CDR3: TGCAGTGCTAGACCGGGACAGGGGGGAGCCACTGAAGCTTTCTTT.

This clonotype occurred many times. The V call is TRBV19, the J call TRBJ2-7; D ambiguous. This CDR3 comprises 11 residues. The V end was cut by 8 bases, the J end by 5 bases, with 10 bases between. From germline, CDR1 is LNHDA and CDR2 SQIVND (reference sequence). The CDR3, as DNA: TGTGCCAGTGGTAGGCGTGACGAGCAGTACTTC. Translation gives CASGRRDEQYF.

This chain connects TRBV6-2 or TRBV6-3 to TRBJ2-5, with a possible D match to TRBD1 (5 bases). The germline V gene encodes CDR1 MNHEY and CDR2 SVGEGT. This CDR3 is 16 amino acids long. V gave up 1 base and J gave up 7 bases, with 19 bases separating them. CDR3 DNA: TGTGCCAGCAGTTACTTCTCCCGGCCGGCTAGGGGGACCCAGTACTTC. Its protein is CASSYFSRPARGTQYF.

This clonotype was counted many times. CDR3 in amino acids: CASSPQGYTEAFF. CDR3 nucleotides: TGTGCCAGCAGCCCACAGGGTTACACTGAAGCTTTCTTT. V usage is TRBV7-2 and J usage is TRBJ1-1; D may be TRBD1 (6 bases). The CDR3 contains 13 residues. Germline CDR1 reads SGHTA; CDR2 reads FQGNSA. V was pared by 5 bases and J by 3 bases, with 10 bases between.

With respect to this clonotype: The junction departs from germline at one end; a sequencing error may be responsible. The chain recombines TRBV7-3 with TRBJ2-2; 9 bases map to TRBD2. CDR1 and CDR2 from the germline V gene are SGHTA and FQGTGA. The CDR3 is made up of 15 amino acids. CDR3 amino acids: CANSLRLAVSGELFF. DNA of the CDR3: TGTGCCAACAGCTTAAGACTAGCGGTTTCCGGGGAGCTGTTTTTT.

The chain couples TRBV12-3 or TRBV12-4 to TRBJ1-5; D may be TRBD1 (6 bases). V lost 3 bases, J lost 0 bases, and 15 bases lay in between. This CDR3 is 17 amino acids long. The CDR3 here is CASSFARGRSSNQPQHF. The DNA of the CDR3 is TGTGCCAGCAGTTTCGCCAGGGGCAGGTCTAGCAATCAGCCCCAGCATTTT.

This clonotype was detected many times. The chain uses TRBV29-1 and TRBJ1-1; the D is unclear. V shed 4 bases and J shed 8 bases, with 11 bases lying between them. This CDR3 is 11 amino acids long. The germline gives CDR1 SQVTM, CDR2 ANQGSEA. The chain's CDR3 is CSVGEDWEAFF. The CDR3 DNA sequence: TGCAGCGTTGGCGAGGATTGGGAAGCTTTCTTT.

This clonotype was recorded many times. The chain couples TRBV28 to TRBJ2-7; 10 bases are a match to TRBD1. V gave up 8 bases and J gave up 5 bases; unmatched junction bases: 21. The germline gives CDR1 MDHEN, CDR2 SYDVKM. There are 18 residues in the CDR3. The CDR3: CASLNNPGRGQGTNEQYF. CDR3 bases: TGTGCCAGCCTTAACAATCCTGGCAGGGGACAGGGGACTAACGAGCAGTACTTC.

The rearrangement links TRBV27 to TRBJ2-7, with D possibly matching TRBD1 (5 bases). The V gene lost 3 bases and the J gene lost 0 bases, with 12 bases spanning the gap. Germline loops: CDR1 MNHEY, CDR2 SMNVEV (reference sequence). The CDR3 totals 15 residues. CDR3 DNA: TGTGCCAGCAGTTTTGGTCGGCAGGGCTCCTACGAGCAGTACTTC. It translates to CASSFGRQGSYEQYF.

A few counts support this clonotype. This chain links TRBV6-1 with TRBJ2-3; D gene unclear. With 1 base removed from V and 5 bases from J, the gap between germline ends came to 4 bases. Per germline, CDR1 MNHNS and CDR2 SASEGT. The CDR3 has 12 residues. CDR3 in amino acids: CASSEVVDTQYF. As DNA, the CDR3 is TGTGCCAGCAGTGAAGTGGTAGATACGCAGTATTTT.

This clonotype was seen repeatedly, ten times or more. J is TRBJ1-2 and V is TRBV11-2; D is unresolved. CDR1 and CDR2 (germline): SGHAT, FQNNGV. The CDR3 consists of 14 residues. The germline V and J ends were trimmed by 2 bases and 4 bases, with 11 bases remaining between them. CDR3 in DNA: TGTGCCAGCAGCTTACTTGTGGGAGGCTATGGCTACACCTTC. Its translation: CASSLLVGGYGYTF.